Sequencing of this TCR beta chain was carried out in a study of blood T cell repertoires in COVID-19. As handled by the study authors: Reference gene primer amplification in the assay estimated nucleated cell counts. This table comes from immunoSEQ multiplex PCR, and its TCRdb copy is limited to in-frame clones, with some not included. The DNA gave D and trimming, while V, J and clone size come from that table. Of approximately 90,000 clones listed, approximately 83% were seen once; the top ten hold around 29%. The CDR3 is made up of 13 amino acids. With 4 bases clipped from V and 4 bases from J, the junction kept 4 bases outside the gene matches. Germline-derived CDR1 and CDR2 are SNHLY and FYNNEI.

This sequence joins TRBV2 and TRBJ2-7, with TRBD1 identical over 7 bases. Sequencing was done on a sample of peripheral blood. This TCR was sampled from a woman older than 75 with active or convalescent COVID-19. CDR3 bases: TGTGCCAGCAGTGCCGGGACAGAATACGAGCAGTACTTC. Amino acids: CASSAGTEYEQYF.